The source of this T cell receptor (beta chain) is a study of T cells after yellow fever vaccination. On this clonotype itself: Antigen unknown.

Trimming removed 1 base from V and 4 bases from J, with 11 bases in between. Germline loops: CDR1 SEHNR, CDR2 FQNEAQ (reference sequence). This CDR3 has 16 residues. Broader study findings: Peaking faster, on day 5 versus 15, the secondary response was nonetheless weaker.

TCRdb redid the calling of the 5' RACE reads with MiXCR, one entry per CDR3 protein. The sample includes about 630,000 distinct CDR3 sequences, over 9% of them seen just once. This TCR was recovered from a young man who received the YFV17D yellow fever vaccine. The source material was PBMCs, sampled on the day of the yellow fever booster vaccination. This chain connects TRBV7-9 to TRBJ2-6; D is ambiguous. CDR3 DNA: TGTGCCAGCAGCTTAGGGTCTAGTTCCGGGGCCAACGTCCTGACTTTC. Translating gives CASSLGSSSGANVLTF.